These 31 T cell receptor beta chains originate from one sample sequenced in a study of blood T cell repertoires in COVID-19. The table came from immunoSEQ multiplex PCR; TCRdb's copy has only in-frame clones and leaves some out. The table shows roughly 670,000 clones, with around 90% occurring only once. Source material: peripheral blood. The receptors were gathered from a young woman with acute or convalescent COVID-19.

The chain couples TRBV6-6 to TRBJ2-7; D unclear. CDR1 is MNHNY, CDR2 SVGAGI, per germline (reference sequence). Between the trimmed V and J ends, which lost 7 bases and 2 bases, there was a span of 12 bases. The CDR3 spans 13 residues. CDR3 nucleotide sequence: TGTGCCAGCACCAAACGAGACACCTACGAGCAGTACTTC. Protein: CASTKRDTYEQYF.

The table lists this clone with a few counts. The chain couples TRBV5-6 to TRBJ2-3; D might be TRBD1 (6 bases). CDR1 SGHDT and CDR2 YYEEEE come from the germline V gene. The CDR3 loop spans 16 amino acids. The V end lost 6 bases, the J end lost 4 bases, and 21 bases lay between the germline ends. CDR3 sequence: CASTLNGGLAADTQYF. The DNA for the CDR3 is TGTGCCAGCACACTCAATGGGGGCCTAGCAGCAGATACGCAGTATTTT.

The chain joins TRBV4-1 to TRBJ2-1, with D maybe TRBD1 (5 bases). V was shortened by 0 bases and J by 0 bases, with 12 bases between the two germline ends. The CDR3 is made up of 17 amino acids. Germline CDR1 and CDR2: MGHRA and YSYEKL. The CDR3 nucleotides read TGCGCCAGCAGCCAAGAGGTAGGAGACAGCTCCTACAATGAGCAGTTCTTC. This encodes CASSQEVGDSSYNEQFF.

This clone was recorded once. V and J are TRBV9 and TRBJ1-2; a weak D match, TRBD1 (5 bases). The CDR3 sequence is 16 residues long. V was trimmed by 0 bases and J by 6 bases, leaving 18 bases between them. Germline V gives CDR1 SGDLS, CDR2 YYNGEE. The CDR3 nucleotides are TGTGCCAGCAGCGTAGGCCTAACGGGGGGAGATGATGGCTACACCTTC. Its protein is CASSVGLTGGDDGYTF.

The gene calls are TRBV5-6 and TRBJ1-5; possibly TRBD1 for D (6 bases). Germline V gene data show CDR1 as SGHDT and CDR2 as YYEEEE. Trimming removed 1 base at V and 2 bases at J, with 19 bases between. CDR3 size: 18 residues. The CDR3 here is CASSLSRQVMRGNQPQHF. CDR3 nucleotide sequence: TGTGCCAGCAGCTTGAGCCGACAGGTTATGAGGGGCAATCAGCCCCAGCATTTT.

The chain carries TRBV10-3 and TRBJ2-5; D is perhaps TRBD2 (6 bases). This CDR3 has 13 residues. Trimming pared 5 bases from V and 2 bases from J, leaving 9 bases between. The germline gives CDR1 ENHRY, CDR2 SYGVKD. The CDR3 DNA reads TGTGCCATCAGTCCGGAGGGTCAAGAGACCCAGTACTTC. Amino acid sequence: CAISPEGQETQYF.

V and J are TRBV7-9 and TRBJ1-4; 7 nucleotides align to TRBD1. The CDR3 is 16 residues long. Unmatched junction bases numbered 6, after V lost 0 bases and J lost 5 bases. Germline CDR1 reads SEHNR; CDR2 reads FQNEAQ (reference sequence). The CDR3 nucleotides are TGTGCCAGCAGCTTAGCGGGGGACAGAACAAATGAAAAACTGTTTTTT. This translates into CASSLAGDRTNEKLFF.

The chain couples TRBV6-5 to TRBJ1-3, with unresolved D. The CDR3 runs 15 residues. With 2 bases removed from V and 0 bases from J, the gap between germline ends came to 8 bases. Germline loops: CDR1 MNHEY, CDR2 SVGAGI. CDR3 nucleotide sequence: TGTGCCAGCAGTTACACAGCAAGCTCTGGAAACACCATATATTTT. As protein: CASSYTASSGNTIYF.

This clone appeared a single time. As DNA, the CDR3 is TGCGCCAGCAGCTTGAGCCTGGGGCAGGGGGCGAAGGAAGCTTTCTTT. Translated, it gives CASSLSLGQGAKEAFF. J is TRBJ1-1 and V is TRBV5-1; 8 positions agree with TRBD1. Trimming removed 1 base from V and 8 bases from J; junction bases left unmatched: 13. The CDR3 covers 16 residues. Germline-derived CDR1 and CDR2 are SGHRS and YFSETQ.

The chain employs TRBV5-1 and TRBJ2-2, with a tentative D call TRBD1 (6 bases). There are 14 residues in the CDR3. V was clipped by 4 bases and J by 1 base, with 8 bases between them. From germline, CDR1 is SGHRS and CDR2 YFSETQ. CDR3 coding DNA: TGCGCCAGCAGCCAGGGGCGGAACACCGGGGAGCTGTTTTTT. It translates to CASSQGRNTGELFF.

The rearrangement links TRBV7-2 to TRBJ1-1; the D is unclear. The CDR3 is 13 residues long. Trimming left V 5 bases short and J 0 bases short, with 7 bases between. Germline V lookup: CDR1 SGHTA, CDR2 FQGNSA. CDR3 region: CASSLRMNTEAFF. DNA of the CDR3: TGTGCCAGCAGCCTGAGGATGAACACTGAAGCTTTCTTT.

This rearrangement joins TRBV3-1 (or the pseudogene TRBV3-2) to TRBJ2-1, with D unresolved. V lost 0 bases, J lost 9 bases, and 12 bases lay in between. CDR3 length equals 14 residues. Germline V gene sequence: CDR1 LGHDT, CDR2 YNNKEL (reference sequence). The CDR3 DNA follows: TGTGCCAGCAGCCAAGATCTCGTGGAGCTTGAGCAGTTCTTC. It encodes CASSQDLVELEQFF.

A remark on this clone: The same CDR3 also results from other DNA sequences found in this sample. The chain is built from TRBV7-3 and TRBJ2-1; 11 positions agree with TRBD2. The CDR3 has 14 amino acids. V was pared by 3 bases and J by 6 bases, with 1 base of the junction left unmatched. Germline V gene lookup returns CDR1 SGHTA and CDR2 FQGTGA. CDR3 region: CASSFSGGVNEQFF. For the CDR3, the DNA is TGTGCCAGCAGCTTTAGCGGGGGGGTCAATGAGCAGTTCTTC.

The rearrangement uses TRBV6-4 and TRBJ1-3, with D possibly matching TRBD1 (5 bases). Germline V gene lookup returns CDR1 MRHNA and CDR2 SNTAGT. This CDR3 region has 16 residues. Trimming removed 2 bases from V and 0 bases from J, with 11 bases in between. CDR3 bases: TGTGCCAGCAGTGACAGTAGGGGTGCCTCTGGAAACACCATATATTTT. Translation: CASSDSRGASGNTIYF.

The rearrangement links TRBV7-2 to TRBJ1-2, with 7 positions matching TRBD1. Trimming at V came to 6 bases and at J to 4 bases, leaving 8 bases not matched to a gene. CDR1 and CDR2 from the germline V gene are SGHTA and FQGNSA. This CDR3 spans 14 amino acids. The CDR3 DNA follows: TGTGCCAGCAGTGACCAGGGACAGATCTATGGCTACACCTTC. Translation: CASSDQGQIYGYTF.

The chain joins TRBV4-3 to TRBJ2-6, with D unclear. Trimming shortened V by 4 bases and J by 1 base, and 5 bases separated the two germline ends. The CDR3 covers 14 residues. Germline assignment: CDR1 LGHNA and CDR2 YSLEER. The DNA of the CDR3 is TGCGCCAGCAGCCTAAATTCTGGGGCCAACGTCCTGACTTTC. Translation: CASSLNSGANVLTF.

The chain couples TRBV4-3 to TRBJ1-2; TRBD1 matches at 9 bases. Germline V lookup: CDR1 LGHNA, CDR2 YSLEER. The CDR3 length is 16 residues. Losses at the gene ends were 1 base for V and 4 bases for J; bases not matched to a gene: 7. CDR3 DNA: TGCGCCAGCAGCCAAGGGGACAGGGTAGTCTCCTATGGCTACACCTTC. Its protein product is CASSQGDRVVSYGYTF.

The rearrangement links TRBV4-3 to TRBJ2-7, with D possibly being TRBD2 (6 bases). Germline lookup yields CDR1 LGHNA and CDR2 YSLEER. This CDR3 is built from 17 residues. The V and J ends lost 6 bases and 0 bases respectively, with 21 bases between them. The CDR3 loop reads CASSPSYRDWSSYEQYF. CDR3 nucleotides: TGCGCCAGCAGTCCCTCATACCGGGACTGGAGCTCCTACGAGCAGTACTTC.

The chain links TRBV12-3 or TRBV12-4 to TRBJ1-2; a weak D match, TRBD1 (6 bases). The CDR3 has 13 amino acids. V lost 1 base, J lost 7 bases, and 10 bases lay in between. CDR3 DNA sequence: TGTGCCAGCAGTTTAGAGAACAGGGCTGGCTACACCTTC. Protein product: CASSLENRAGYTF.

The chain is built from TRBV5-1 and TRBJ2-1; D not resolved. Germline lookup yields CDR1 SGHRS and CDR2 YFSETQ. This CDR3 has 12 amino acids. V lost 2 bases to trimming and J lost 10 bases, with 10 bases between them. The CDR3 here is CASSFISQEQFF. The CDR3 bases are TGCGCCAGCAGCTTCATTAGCCAAGAGCAGTTCTTC. Filled out from reference TRBV5-1 and TRBJ2-1, the complete variable domain reads KAGVTQTPRYLIKTRGQQVTLSCSPISGHRSVSWYQQTPGQGLQFLFEYFSETQRNKGNFPGRFSGRQFSNSRSEMNVSTLELGDSALYLCASSFISQEQFFGPGTRLTVL.

This clone was counted a few times. The gene calls are TRBV6-6 and TRBJ2-1, with TRBD2 as a possible D gene (6 bases). CDR1 and CDR2 (germline): MNHNY, SVGAGI (reference sequence). The CDR3 consists of 14 residues. Trimming shortened V by 0 bases and J by 8 bases, and 11 bases separated the two germline ends. CDR3 in amino acids: CASSYSAREYEQFF. DNA for the CDR3: TGTGCCAGCAGTTACTCAGCCCGGGAGTATGAGCAGTTCTTC.

CDR3 nucleotide sequence: TGTGCCTGGAAAGGAACCGCGCCGGGCGAGCAGTACTTC. Translation gives CAWKGTAPGEQYF. The chain combines TRBV30 with TRBJ2-7; D is unclear. V dropped 4 bases and J dropped 6 bases, with 16 bases sitting between them. The germline CDR1 and CDR2 sequences are GTSNPN and SVGIG (reference sequence). This CDR3 comprises 13 residues.

The chain recombines TRBV6-1 with TRBJ1-4; D unclear. The CDR3 is 14 residues long. Per the germline V gene, CDR1 is MNHNS and CDR2 is SASEGT. Trimming took 3 bases from V and 0 from J, leaving 5 bases between them. CDR3 nucleotides: TGTGCCAGCAGTGACAGGTCAACTAATGAAAAACTGTTTTTT. This codes for CASSDRSTNEKLFF.

The rearrangement links TRBV24-1 to TRBJ2-7; maybe TRBD1 (6 bases). V dropped 9 bases and J dropped 0 bases, with 8 bases sitting between them. In germline, CDR1 is KGHDR, CDR2 SFDVKD. The CDR3 length is 12 residues. The CDR3 spells CATQGNSYEQYF. The CDR3 region has the DNA TGTGCCACCCAGGGGAACTCCTACGAGCAGTACTTC.

The chain recombines TRBV24-1 with TRBJ2-7; the D gene is possibly TRBD1 (5 bases). V lost 5 bases and J 2 bases, leaving 18 bases between the germline ends. CDR1 is KGHDR and CDR2 is SFDVKD in the germline V gene. This CDR3 comprises 16 residues. The CDR3 coding sequence is TGTGCCACCAGTGTCAGACAGCCCCTTCTAACCTACGAGCAGTACTTC. As protein: CATSVRQPLLTYEQYF.

This rearrangement joins TRBV7-3 to TRBJ1-1, with D unresolved. This CDR3 has 13 amino acids. Germline CDR1 and CDR2: SGHTA and FQGTGA. V was cut by 0 bases and J by 9 bases, with 11 bases left in between. The CDR3, as DNA: TGTGCCAGCAGCTTAACAGAGGCACCTCAAGCTTTCTTT. This codes for CASSLTEAPQAFF. Filled out from reference TRBV7-3 and TRBJ1-1, the complete variable domain reads GAGVSQTPSNKVTEKGKYVELRCDPISGHTALYWYRQSLGQGPEFLIYFQGTGAADDSGLPNDRFFAVRPEGSVSTLKIQRTERGDSAVYLCASSLTEAPQAFFGQGTRLTVV.

The chain carries TRBV5-6 and TRBJ1-3; no reliable D call. This CDR3 is built from 14 residues. The V gene lost 4 bases and the J gene lost 0 bases, with 8 bases spanning the gap. Germline lookup yields CDR1 SGHDT and CDR2 YYEEEE. DNA of the CDR3: TGTGCCAGCAGCGAGGGCCTCTCTGGAAACACCATATATTTT. Translation: CASSEGLSGNTIYF.

The rearrangement links TRBV5-4 to TRBJ1-1; maybe TRBD1 (5 bases). This CDR3 has 11 residues. CDR1 is SGHNT, CDR2 YYREEE, per germline (reference sequence). V shed 9 bases and J shed 6 bases, with 12 bases lying between them. CDR3 protein: CAKRGGAEAFF. CDR3 DNA: TGTGCCAAGCGGGGGGGGGCTGAAGCTTTCTTT.

J is TRBJ1-6 and V is TRBV7-2; D ambiguous. In germline, CDR1 is SGHTA, CDR2 FQGNSA. V was cut by 1 base and J by 0 bases, with 7 bases left in between. The CDR3 is 16 residues long. CDR3 nucleotide sequence: TGTGCCAGCAGCTTAGAGATGAGCTCCTATAATTCACCCCTCCACTTT. Translated: CASSLEMSSYNSPLHF.

The chain recombines TRBV6-5 with TRBJ2-7; perhaps TRBD2 as D (5 bases). Germline V gene sequence: CDR1 MNHEY, CDR2 SVGAGI. Trimming cost V 7 bases and J 5 bases, with 18 bases left between them. The CDR3 loop spans 14 amino acids. This CDR3 reads CASIPPGNRDEQYF. CDR3 bases: TGTGCCAGCATCCCCCCGGGAAACCGAGACGAGCAGTACTTC.

The genes are TRBV19 and TRBJ2-2; TRBD1 matches at 8 bases. The CDR3 covers 15 residues. The germline gives CDR1 LNHDA, CDR2 SQIVND (reference sequence). J was trimmed by 5 bases and V by 7 bases; bases with no gene match: 9. The chain's CDR3 is CASTDRGVGTGELFF. CDR3 nucleotide sequence: TGTGCCAGTACCGACAGGGGCGTAGGGACCGGGGAGCTGTTTTTT.